The 16 T cell receptor beta chains presented below share a single source sample, sequenced in a study of blood T cell repertoires in COVID-19. Assay used: immunoSEQ multiplex PCR; TCRdb lists only in-frame clones, some missing. The sample lists about 190,000 clones, roughly nine tenths seen once, with around 2.3% in the top ten. Sequencing used peripheral blood. These receptors were taken from a man aged 65-85 years with active or convalescent COVID-19.

The V and J genes are TRBV7-2 and TRBJ1-5, with 7 bases matching TRBD1. The CDR3 has 14 amino acids. J lost 5 bases, V lost 8 bases, and 9 bases had no gene match. In germline, CDR1 is SGHTA, CDR2 FQGNSA. The chain's CDR3 is CASPKGQYDQPQHF. The CDR3 nucleotides are TGTGCCAGCCCTAAGGGACAGTATGATCAGCCCCAGCATTTT.

There are a few counts of this clone. The genes are TRBV30 and TRBJ1-6; TRBD1 might be the D (5 bases). Germline V gene data show CDR1 as GTSNPN and CDR2 as SVGIG (reference sequence). V was clipped by 3 bases and J by 10 bases, with 25 bases between them. There are 17 residues in the CDR3. The CDR3 DNA reads as TGTGCCTGGAGATTGGGAGGGGTTCATGTAGTGGGGTCACCCCTCCACTTT. Translated: CAWRLGGVHVVGSPLHF.

This clone was detected ten times or more. This sequence joins TRBV27 and TRBJ1-5, with D perhaps matching TRBD1 (6 bases). CDR1 is MNHEY and CDR2 is SMNVEV in the germline V gene (reference sequence). The CDR3 sequence is 13 residues long. The germline V and J ends were trimmed by 10 bases and 2 bases, with 12 bases remaining between them. CDR3 residues: CANPQGGNQPQHF. The CDR3 DNA follows: TGTGCCAATCCACAGGGCGGCAATCAGCCCCAGCATTTT.

The V gene is TRBV11-3, the J gene TRBJ2-3; 9 nucleotides align to TRBD1. J was trimmed by 3 bases and V by 2 bases; bases with no gene match: 3. The CDR3 covers 15 residues. Germline V CDR1 and CDR2: SGHNT, YENEEA. CDR3: CASSLQGQGTDTQYF. The CDR3 DNA reads TGTGCCAGCAGCTTACAGGGACAGGGAACAGATACGCAGTATTTT.

The V and J genes are TRBV20-1 and TRBJ2-6; tentative D call: TRBD1 (5 bases). From germline, CDR1 is DFQATT and CDR2 SNEGSKA (reference sequence). The length of the CDR3 is 14 residues. Trimming shortened V by 3 bases and J by 1 base, and 7 bases separated the two germline ends. The chain's CDR3 is CSASKGSGANVLTF. CDR3 DNA: TGCAGTGCTAGTAAGGGGTCTGGGGCCAACGTCCTGACTTTC.

The CDR3 sequence: CASSLGVGGYEQYF. CDR3 in DNA: TGCGCCAGCAGCTTGGGTGTGGGAGGCTACGAGCAGTACTTC. The chain combines TRBV5-1 with TRBJ2-7, with D tentatively TRBD2 (6 bases). From germline, CDR1 is SGHRS and CDR2 YFSETQ. This CDR3 contains 14 residues. V dropped 0 bases and J dropped 3 bases, with 10 bases sitting between them.

The gene calls are TRBV9 and TRBJ2-5, with 10 positions matching TRBD2. The CDR3 consists of 15 residues. The germline CDR1 and CDR2 sequences are SGDLS and YYNGEE. With 4 bases clipped from V and 8 bases from J, the junction kept 11 bases outside the gene matches. In DNA, the CDR3 is TGTGCCAGCAGCCCCCAGCGGGAGGGTTGGGGTACCCAGTACTTC. It specifies CASSPQREGWGTQYF. The entire variable domain, with the rest obtained from reference TRBV9 and TRBJ2-5, is as follows: DSGVTQTPKHLITATGQRVTLRCSPRSGDLSVYWYQQSLDQGLQFLIQYYNGEERAKGNILERFSAQQFPDLHSELNLSSLELGDSALYFCASSPQREGWGTQYFGPGTRLLVL.

The rearrangement joins TRBV6-2 or TRBV6-3 to TRBJ2-1, with 7 bases fitting TRBD2. Germline trimming cut 2 bases from V and 6 bases from J; bases unmatched to any gene: 7. CDR1 MNHEY and CDR2 SVGEGT come from the germline V gene. The CDR3 consists of 15 residues. The CDR3 sequence: CASSYGGSRSNEQFF. The CDR3 nucleotides are TGTGCCAGCAGTTACGGCGGGAGTCGTTCCAATGAGCAGTTCTTC.

The CDR3 coding sequence is TGTGCTAGTGGTTTGGTCCCACCACAGGGTTACACTGAAGCTTTCTTT. Protein sequence: CASGLVPPQGYTEAFF. The rearrangement uses TRBV12-5 and TRBJ1-1; weak D call: TRBD1 (6 bases). Trimming took off 0 bases at V and 3 bases at J, with 14 bases between the two ends. CDR1 is LGHNT, CDR2 FRNRAP, per germline. The CDR3 spans 16 residues.

The gene calls are TRBV5-1 and TRBJ2-1, with 12 bases fitting TRBD1. From germline, CDR1 is SGHRS and CDR2 YFSETQ. The junction had 13 bases not matched to a gene; V was cut back by 3 bases and J by 0 bases. The CDR3 extends over 20 amino acids. This chain's CDR3 is CASSSTGTGGVVSSYNEQFF. The DNA for the CDR3 is TGCGCCAGCAGCTCGACCGGGACAGGGGGCGTTGTAAGCTCCTACAATGAGCAGTTCTTC.

The CDR3 here is CASEGGGKTQYF. The CDR3 DNA reads TGTGCCAGTGAGGGGGGGGGAAAGACCCAGTACTTC. The chain carries TRBV25-1 and TRBJ2-5; perhaps TRBD2 as D (7 bases). CDR1 and CDR2 (germline): MGHDK, SYGVNS. V dropped 9 bases and J dropped 6 bases, with 14 bases sitting between them. The CDR3 runs 12 residues.

The V gene is TRBV2, the J gene TRBJ2-3; the match to TRBD2 covers 16 bases. This CDR3 region has 14 residues. The trim removed 8 bases at V and 6 bases at J, leaving 2 bases unmatched. Germline lookup yields CDR1 SNHLY and CDR2 FYNNEI. DNA of the CDR3: TGTGCCAGCGGGACTAGCGGGAGGGCGGATACGCAGTATTTT. Translating gives CASGTSGRADTQYF. Full variable domain (missing parts from reference TRBV2 and TRBJ2-3): EPEVTQTPSHQVTQMGQEVILRCVPISNHLYFYWYRQILGQKVEFLVSFYNNEISEKSEIFDDQFSVERPDGSNFTLKIRSTKLEDSAMYFCASGTSGRADTQYFGPGTRLTVL.

V usage is TRBV14 and J usage is TRBJ2-5, with D possibly TRBD1 on 6 matching bases. The CDR3 runs to 15 residues. V was trimmed by 3 bases and J by 2 bases, leaving 13 bases between them. CDR1 is SGHDN, CDR2 FVKESK, per germline. Written as DNA, the CDR3 is TGTGCCAGCAGCCAGAGGACAGAACTACAAGAGACCCAGTACTTC. It is translated as CASSQRTELQETQYF. The full variable domain, in which reference TRBV14 and TRBJ2-5 provide the parts outside the CDR3, is EAGVTQFPSHSVIEKGQTVTLRCDPISGHDNLYWYRRVMGKEIKFLLHFVKESKQDESGMPNNRFLAERTGGTYSTLKVQPAELEDSGVYFCASSQRTELQETQYFGPGTRLLVL.

The chain has TRBV21-1 and TRBJ2-3; the table names TRBD1, a call not compared with the DNA. TRBV21-1 is described as a pseudogene. This CDR3 has 15 amino acids. The CDR3 nucleotides are TGTGCCAGCAGCAAGGGACAGAAGAGCACAGATACGCAGTATTTT. Translation: CASSKGQKSTDTQYF.

This sequence joins TRBV6-2 or TRBV6-3 and TRBJ1-6, with 8 bases that match TRBD1. The J segment lost 0 bases and the V segment lost 5 bases, leaving 3 bases of the junction unmatched. The germline gives CDR1 MNHEY, CDR2 SVGEGT. This CDR3 region has 16 residues. The CDR3 region is CASSRDRSSYNSPLHF. For the CDR3, the DNA is TGTGCCAGCAGTCGGGACAGGAGCTCCTATAATTCACCCCTCCACTTT.

The chain couples TRBV19 to TRBJ1-1; 7 nucleotides agree with TRBD1. Trimming took 7 bases from V and 3 from J; bases not matched to a gene: 8. This CDR3 has 14 amino acids. The germline CDR1 and CDR2 sequences are LNHDA and SQIVND (reference sequence). The CDR3 nucleotides read TGTGCCAGTATCTCCGACAGGGCTCACACTGAAGCTTTCTTT. Protein product: CASISDRAHTEAFF.